The present TCR beta chain was sequenced within a study of vaccination and CD4 T cells after COVID-19. The wider study: The stimulus for the cells was overlapping spike peptides derived from SARS-CoV-2, HCoV-NL63, HCoV-OC43 and HCoV-229E. Cultures that served as controls received a CEFX pool, an HIV-1 Nef pool, or no peptide.

Oncomine TCR Beta short-read sequencing was applied to DNA from cultured CD4+ T cells. A single record per CDR3 protein comes from TCRdb applying MiXCR to the PCR reads. The sample has under 15,000 distinct CDR3 sequences, about 36% seen once; the top ten hold about 17%. This clonotype was observed a handful of times. Its antigen is not known. Germline values: CDR1 DFQATT, CDR2 SNEGSKA (reference sequence). The CDR3 spans 12 residues. The J segment lost 3 bases and the V segment lost 8 bases, leaving 6 bases of the junction unmatched. Stated treatment: roughly 10-day PBMC culture with coronavirus spike peptide pools or control peptides (ViraFEST assay). About 2 million PBMCs were grown per well alongside about 10 IU/ml IL-2 and about 9.3 ug/ml peptide pools.

The chain uses TRBV20-1 and TRBJ2-7, with 8 bases lining up with TRBD1. The TCR sequence derives from a human donor with COVID-19. Input material: cultured CD4+ T cells from blood. In DNA form, the CDR3 reads TGCAGTCCAGGACAGGGAGACTACGAGCAGTACTTC. Translating it yields CSPGQGDYEQYF.